This entry lists 17 T cell receptor beta chains sequenced from one sample in a study of shared clonotypes between healthy human individuals. Sequencing used immunoSEQ multiplex PCR; TCRdb keeps in-frame clones, though not all of them. Of 600,000 to 750,000 clones listed, 55% to 75% are singletons. The specimen sequenced was memory CD4+ T cells sorted from blood. Subset noted: CD45RA-negative fraction. These receptors all stem from a woman in her thirties in good health.

V gene TRBV19 combines with J gene TRBJ2-7; D perhaps matches TRBD2 (5 bases). Germline V gene lookup returns CDR1 LNHDA and CDR2 SQIVND (reference sequence). V lost 1 base and J lost 4, with 17 bases in between. The CDR3 sequence is 16 residues long. The CDR3 is CASSIVGRPTPYEQYF. The DNA of the CDR3 is TGTGCCAGTAGTATAGTTGGGAGACCTACCCCTTACGAGCAGTACTTC.

Points on this clone: This same CDR3 is encoded by further DNA sequences in the sample. V gene TRBV28 combines with J gene TRBJ2-7; weak D call: TRBD2 (6 bases). In germline, CDR1 is MDHEN, CDR2 SYDVKM. Deletions cut 4 bases from V and 7 bases from J, with 14 bases between. The CDR3 consists of 13 residues. The CDR3 nucleotides are TGTGCCAGCAGTTATGGGGGGACGGGGGAGCAGTACTTC. The encoded protein is CASSYGGTGEQYF.

The V call is TRBV7-9, the J call TRBJ2-5, with D possibly being TRBD1 or TRBD2 (5 bases each). The CDR3 runs 14 residues. Per the germline V gene, CDR1 is SEHNR and CDR2 is FQNEAQ (reference sequence). The V end was cut by 4 bases, the J end by 3 bases, with 12 bases between. CDR3 region: CASSSTGTEETQYF. As DNA, the CDR3 is TGTGCCAGCAGCTCTACCGGGACCGAAGAGACCCAGTACTTC.

The chain employs TRBV28 and TRBJ2-7; no reliable D call. This CDR3 spans 13 amino acids. Germline CDR1 MDHEN, CDR2 SYDVKM. V dropped 7 bases and J dropped 1 base, with 11 bases sitting between them. This CDR3 reads CASTRPDSYEQYF. CDR3 DNA sequence: TGTGCCAGCACGAGGCCCGATTCCTACGAGCAGTACTTC.

The rearrangement joins TRBV5-4 to TRBJ1-2; D is uncertain. V lost 0 bases and J 2 bases, leaving 5 bases between the germline ends. The CDR3 has 13 amino acids. Germline V gene sequence: CDR1 SGHNT, CDR2 YYREEE (reference sequence). The CDR3 reads CASSLEGNYGYTF. In DNA, the CDR3 is TGTGCCAGCAGCTTGGAGGGAAACTATGGCTACACCTTC. The whole variable domain, filled in from reference TRBV5-4 and TRBJ1-2, reads ETGVTQSPTHLIKTRGQQVTLRCSSQSGHNTVSWYQQALGQGPQFIFQYYREEENGRGNFPPRFSGLQFPNYSSELNVNALELDDSALYLCASSLEGNYGYTFGSGTRLTVV.

The rearrangement uses TRBV28 and TRBJ2-1; D is uncertain. The CDR3 has 12 residues. Germline loops: CDR1 MDHEN, CDR2 SYDVKM. Trimming took 4 bases from V and 6 from J, leaving 7 bases between them. CDR3 sequence (DNA): TGTGCCAGCAGTTACATCTCCAATGAGCAGTTCTTC. Amino acid sequence: CASSYISNEQFF.

CDR3 sequence reads: CASTTNNQPQHF. CDR3 coding DNA: TGTGCCAGCACGACTAATAATCAGCCCCAGCATTTT. The chain links TRBV2 to TRBJ1-5, with D uncertain. The V end was cut by 7 bases, the J end by 4 bases, with 8 bases between. Germline lookup yields CDR1 SNHLY and CDR2 FYNNEI. The CDR3 runs to 12 residues.

V gene TRBV4-1 combines with J gene TRBJ1-2; D is undetermined. V was clipped by 1 base and J by 6 bases, with 15 bases between them. The germline V gene encodes CDR1 MGHRA and CDR2 YSYEKL. This CDR3 has 15 residues. DNA for the CDR3: TGCGCCAGCAGCCAAGTTTTATCGGGGAGAGATGGCTACACCTTC. It translates to CASSQVLSGRDGYTF.

The rearrangement links TRBV4-1 to TRBJ2-1; 9 nucleotides line up with TRBD2. CDR1 and CDR2 (germline): MGHRA, YSYEKL. The CDR3 consists of 17 residues. Trimming at V came to 3 bases and at J to 0 bases, leaving 6 bases not matched to a gene. CDR3 amino acids: CASSHTDSGSSYNEQFF. The DNA for the CDR3 is TGCGCCAGCAGCCATACCGATAGCGGGAGCTCCTACAATGAGCAGTTCTTC.

This chain uses TRBV5-1 with TRBJ2-3; D gene ambiguous. The CDR3 spans 15 residues. Germline CDR1 reads SGHRS; CDR2 reads YFSETQ. Trimming left V 1 base short and J 5 bases short, with 14 bases between. The CDR3 is CASSLTRPDEDTQYF. CDR3 nucleotides: TGCGCCAGCAGCTTGACCCGACCCGACGAAGATACGCAGTATTTT.

The chain joins TRBV29-1 to TRBJ2-7, with a tentative D call TRBD1 (5 bases). V dropped 5 bases and J dropped 3 bases, with 14 bases sitting between them. CDR3 size: 13 residues. CDR1 and CDR2 (germline): SQVTM, ANQGSEA. The CDR3 DNA is TGCAGCGTTTCCAAGACAGAAGACTACGAGCAGTACTTC. This translates into CSVSKTEDYEQYF.

The chain links TRBV30 to TRBJ2-1; D possibly corresponds to TRBD2 (6 bases). Germline CDR1 reads GTSNPN; CDR2 reads SVGIG (reference sequence). CDR3 size: 15 residues. Trimming pared 3 bases from V and 1 base from J, leaving 13 bases between. CDR3 bases: TGTGCCTGGAGGGGGTACAGCGGGTCCTACAATGAGCAGTTCTTC. Its protein is CAWRGYSGSYNEQFF.

The gene calls are TRBV11-2 and TRBJ1-4; D not resolved. Germline CDR1 reads SGHAT; CDR2 reads FQNNGV. The CDR3 spans 17 residues. V dropped 5 bases and J dropped 3 bases, with 19 bases sitting between them. CDR3 DNA sequence: TGTGCCAGCAGCCAAGATCTCCGCGGAACGGCTAATGAAAAACTGTTTTTT. It encodes CASSQDLRGTANEKLFF.

This clone was picked up a small number of times. The gene calls are TRBV4-1 and TRBJ1-5; D gene uncertain. The CDR3 sequence is 17 residues long. The V end lost 4 bases, the J end lost 0 bases, and 16 bases lay between the germline ends. In germline, CDR1 is MGHRA, CDR2 YSYEKL. The CDR3 DNA reads as TGCGCCAGCAGCCCCGGTACGTCACAGTTTAGCAATCAGCCCCAGCATTTT. This encodes CASSPGTSQFSNQPQHF.

The chain links TRBV11-2 to TRBJ1-1; no reliable D call. Germline values: CDR1 SGHAT, CDR2 FQNNGV. The CDR3 runs to 14 residues. The V end was cut by 7 bases, the J end by 1 base, with 13 bases between. CDR3 DNA: TGTGCCAGCACCCTAGGGAGCCAGAACACTGAAGCTTTCTTT. Protein sequence: CASTLGSQNTEAFF.

The rearrangement links TRBV5-1 to TRBJ2-3; 8 bases line up with TRBD1. Germline CDR1 and CDR2: SGHRS and YFSETQ. Unmatched junction bases numbered 3, after V lost 3 bases and J lost 6 bases. The length of the CDR3 is 13 residues. The CDR3 nucleotides read TGCGCCAGCAGCTCACAGGGGGTCGATACGCAGTATTTT. Translation: CASSSQGVDTQYF.

The V call is TRBV15, the J call TRBJ1-3; D remains ambiguous. The CDR3 totals 16 residues. CDR1 is LNHNV, CDR2 YYDKDF, per germline (reference sequence). The germline V and J ends were trimmed by 0 bases and 2 bases, with 11 bases remaining between them. The DNA for the CDR3 is TGTGCCACCAGCAGAGAAGGACCCATGGCTGGAAACACCATATATTTT. Translating it yields CATSREGPMAGNTIYF.